Each of the 20 T cell receptor beta chains below was sequenced from the same sample in a study of T cells after yellow fever vaccination. Using its own MiXCR run on the 5' RACE reads, TCRdb lists one record per CDR3 protein. The profile shows about 630,000 distinct CDR3 sequences, around 12% of them singletons. The starting material was PBMCs, obtained on the day of the yellow fever booster vaccination. The receptors stem from a young man who received the YFV17D yellow fever vaccine.

This clonotype was recorded a few times. The chain employs TRBV2 and TRBJ1-1, with TRBD1 identical over 8 bases. V was clipped by 6 bases and J by 2 bases; unmatched bases: 8. Germline V gene data show CDR1 as SNHLY and CDR2 as FYNNEI. The CDR3 sequence is 15 residues long. The CDR3 DNA reads as TGTGCCAGCAGCGCGACAGGGGCCATTAACACTGAAGCTTTCTTT. This gives the protein CASSATGAINTEAFF.

This clonotype occurred a few times. This chain links TRBV20-1 with TRBJ2-4; D may be TRBD2 (5 bases). CDR3 length equals 15 residues. Germline values: CDR1 DFQATT, CDR2 SNEGSKA (reference sequence). V was shortened by 5 bases and J by 1 base, with 15 bases between the two germline ends. CDR3 protein: CSASRDLRAKNIQYF. The CDR3 bases are TGCAGTGCTTCTCGGGATCTGCGGGCCAAAAACATTCAGTACTTC.

This rearrangement joins TRBV20-1 to TRBJ2-7; possibly TRBD2 for D (6 bases). This CDR3 is 13 amino acids long. V was shortened by 6 bases and J by 4 bases, with 16 bases between the two germline ends. Germline CDR1 reads DFQATT; CDR2 reads SNEGSKA (reference sequence). DNA of the CDR3: TGCAGTGCGTCCCGCGGGGAAATATACGAGCAGTACTTC. Translating it yields CSASRGEIYEQYF.

In its sample, this clonotype was seen a few times. The V gene is TRBV18, the J gene TRBJ2-3, with D tentatively TRBD1 (5 bases). The CDR3 is made up of 13 amino acids. Trimming shortened V by 2 bases and J by 5 bases, and 8 bases separated the two germline ends. Germline assignment: CDR1 KGHSH and CDR2 LQKENI. CDR3 DNA sequence: TGTGCCAGCTCACCATTAGGGGAAGATACGCAGTATTTT. It codes for CASSPLGEDTQYF.

The chain uses TRBV28 and TRBJ2-1, with 11 bases that match TRBD2. This CDR3 contains 14 residues. Looked up from germline, CDR1 is MDHEN and CDR2 is SYDVKM. The junction had 0 bases not matched to a gene; V was cut back by 6 bases and J by 2 bases. CDR3 amino acids: CASRTSGAYNEQFF. The CDR3 DNA reads TGTGCCAGCAGGACTAGCGGGGCCTACAATGAGCAGTTCTTC.

This clonotype was recorded many times. The genes are TRBV28 and TRBJ2-3; D gene ambiguous. The CDR3 length is 12 residues. CDR1 and CDR2 from the germline V gene are MDHEN and SYDVKM. Trimming removed 1 base from V and 4 bases from J, with 3 bases in between. The DNA for the CDR3 is TGTGCCAGCAGTTTATCTCCAGATACGCAGTATTTT. It specifies CASSLSPDTQYF.

This clonotype has a handful of counts. V is TRBV7-9 and J is TRBJ2-1; TRBD1 or TRBD2 may be the D gene (5 bases each). The V end was cut by 5 bases, the J end by 4 bases, with 15 bases between. This CDR3 contains 15 residues. Per the germline V gene, CDR1 is SEHNR and CDR2 is FQNEAQ (reference sequence). The CDR3 is CASSPEGRAYNEQFF. The CDR3 bases are TGTGCCAGCAGCCCTGAGGGCAGGGCTTACAATGAGCAGTTCTTC.

The J gene is TRBJ1-4, the V gene TRBV7-2; 7 bases fit TRBD1. The trim removed 4 bases at V and 4 bases at J, leaving 6 bases unmatched. Germline-derived CDR1 and CDR2 are SGHTA and FQGNSA. This CDR3 is 15 amino acids long. For the CDR3, the DNA is TGTGCCAGCAGCTGGTGGACAGGAGATAATGAAAAACTGTTTTTT. It codes for CASSWWTGDNEKLFF.

The J gene is TRBJ1-2, the V gene TRBV28, with 11 nucleotides matching TRBD1. Germline loops: CDR1 MDHEN, CDR2 SYDVKM. This CDR3 has 15 amino acids. With 6 bases clipped from V and 9 bases from J, the junction kept 12 bases outside the gene matches. The CDR3 reads CASSPTWTGGDSYTF. As DNA, the CDR3 is TGTGCCAGCAGCCCTACCTGGACAGGGGGCGACAGCTACACCTTC.

About this clonotype: This may stem from a read error, because a much larger clone lies one nucleotide away. The rearrangement joins TRBV7-2 to TRBJ2-1, with 7 bases fitting TRBD2. In germline, CDR1 is SGHTA, CDR2 FQGNSA. The CDR3 is made up of 11 amino acids. The CDR3 DNA follows: TGTGCCAGCAGGGGGGGGAATGAGAAGTTCTTC. Residues: CASRGGNEKFF.

This clonotype was seen more than once but under ten times. The CDR3 sequence: CSGRGGENTGELFF. CDR3 DNA: TGCAGTGGCCGAGGGGGGGAGAACACCGGGGAGCTGTTTTTT. The chain carries TRBV20-1 and TRBJ2-2, with D tentatively TRBD2 (7 bases). Germline CDR1 DFQATT, CDR2 SNEGSKA (reference sequence). Trimming removed 7 bases from V and 1 base from J, with 13 bases in between. The CDR3 has 14 residues.

The genes are TRBV7-6 and TRBJ2-3; unclear D gene. V lost 1 base to trimming and J lost 4 bases, with 15 bases between them. Germline V gene data show CDR1 as SGHVS and CDR2 as FNYEAQ. The length of the CDR3 is 16 residues. As DNA, the CDR3 is TGTGCCAGCAGCTTAGATTTTGGGATAGGCGCAGATACGCAGTATTTT. Amino acid sequence: CASSLDFGIGADTQYF.

The V call is TRBV19, the J call TRBJ2-2; D is unclear. The CDR3 has 14 amino acids. Deletions cut 10 bases from V and 3 bases from J, with 15 bases between. The germline V gene encodes CDR1 LNHDA and CDR2 SQIVND (reference sequence). In DNA, the CDR3 is TGTGCCACCGACTCCAACGGTTACACCGGGGAGCTGTTTTTT. This gives the protein CATDSNGYTGELFF.

This chain joins TRBV5-1 and TRBJ2-5; 16 bases fit TRBD2. CDR3 length equals 17 residues. Trimming cost V 5 bases and J 5 bases; bases outside gene matches: 9. The germline CDR1 and CDR2 sequences are SGHRS and YFSETQ. DNA of the CDR3: TGCGCCAGCAGGCCGGGACTAGCGGGAGGGCCTTTGGAGACCCAGTACTTC. Amino acid sequence: CASRPGLAGGPLETQYF.

This clonotype was observed a single time. The V call is TRBV27, the J call TRBJ2-3; 7 positions agree with TRBD2. CDR1 and CDR2 from the germline V gene are MNHEY and SMNVEV (reference sequence). Losses at the gene ends were 6 bases for V and 7 bases for J; bases not matched to a gene: 13. The CDR3 runs 15 residues. The CDR3 DNA is TGTGCCAGCAGCCTCTTGGGCGGGAGACATCATACGCAGTATTTT. Amino acid sequence: CASSLLGGRHHTQYF.

This chain connects TRBV6-5 to TRBJ2-3; the match to TRBD2 covers 10 bases. Germline loops: CDR1 MNHEY, CDR2 SVGAGI. The CDR3 extends over 17 amino acids. Losses at the gene ends were 0 bases for V and 6 bases for J; bases not matched to a gene: 9. The CDR3, as DNA: TGTGCCAGCAGTTACTCGAAAACTAGCGGGGCGGGGGATACGCAGTATTTT. This sequence encodes CASSYSKTSGAGDTQYF.

DNA for the CDR3: TGCGCCAGCAGCCCAAAGACAGGGTATGGGAACACCGGGGAGCTGTTTTTT. This encodes CASSPKTGYGNTGELFF. This chain links TRBV5-1 with TRBJ2-2; 7 nucleotides match TRBD1. CDR1 is SGHRS and CDR2 is YFSETQ in the germline V gene. This CDR3 spans 17 amino acids. J was trimmed by 1 base and V by 4 bases; bases with no gene match: 10.

This clonotype showed up many times. One junction end does not reproduce the germline sequence, and a read error may be involved. This chain connects TRBV20-1 to TRBJ2-5; 7 positions agree with TRBD1. The CDR3 covers 12 residues. The V gene's germline CDR1 is DFQATT and CDR2 SNEGSKA (reference sequence). The DNA for the CDR3 is TGCAGTGCTGGAGACAGGGCTGAGACCCAGTACTTC. Amino acids: CSAGDRAETQYF.

J is TRBJ2-1 and V is TRBV13; 9 bases are a match to TRBD2. V gave up 1 base and J gave up 7 bases; unmatched junction bases: 5. The germline V gene encodes CDR1 PRHDT and CDR2 FYEKMQ (reference sequence). CDR3 length: 15 residues. CDR3 DNA sequence: TGTGCCAGCAGCTTAGACCCCACTAGCGGGAATGAGCAGTTCTTC. Translated, it gives CASSLDPTSGNEQFF.

The chain links TRBV24-1 to TRBJ2-7; TRBD1 agrees at 9 bases. CDR3 length: 15 amino acids. The trim removed 3 bases at V and 3 bases at J, leaving 5 bases unmatched. Germline V gives CDR1 KGHDR, CDR2 SFDVKD. Written as DNA, the CDR3 is TGTGCCACCAGTGATCCGGGACAGGGATTCTACGAGCAGTACTTC. Protein sequence: CATSDPGQGFYEQYF.